This T cell receptor beta chain was sequenced during a study of siplizumab effects on memory and regulatory T cells. Regarding the study as a whole: Treatment with siplizumab left mappable alloreactive CD4+ clones averaging approximately 69% Treg-derived, compared with 26.9% in controls.

In the case of this clone: Antigen: not known.

The CDR3 consists of 15 residues. V was trimmed by 1 base and J by 0 bases, leaving 8 bases between them. CDR1 and CDR2 from the germline V gene are SGHNT and YENEEA. The table came from immunoSEQ multiplex PCR; TCRdb's copy has only in-frame clones and leaves some out. Here the sample spans fewer than 110,000 clones, nearly 95% being singletons. The sequence came from a human donor in good health. The chain links TRBV11-3 to TRBJ2-3; possibly TRBD1 or TRBD2 for D (6 bases each). Sequencing was carried out using non-Treg CD4+ T cells sorted from blood. Here the CDR3 DNA reads TGTGCCAGCAGCTTAGGGGGGGCCAGCACAGATACGCAGTATTTT. Residues: CASSLGGASTDTQYF.